Shown below are 4 T cell receptor beta chains from a single sample sequenced in a study of cytomegalovirus exposure and HLA in healthy donors. The repertoire was sequenced with immunoSEQ multiplex PCR; TCRdb's copy has only in-frame clones and lacks some. The sample yields about 360,000 clones, 75% to 90% seen once. The sample consisted of PBMCs. Receptors were obtained from a woman under 30 in good health and CMV-seronegative.

The chain couples TRBV27 to TRBJ2-7; the match to TRBD2 covers 7 bases. Germline CDR1 is MNHEY and CDR2 is SMNVEV (reference sequence). V shed 4 bases and J 2 bases; nucleotides not matched to a gene: 5. The CDR3 loop spans 14 amino acids. CDR3 amino acids: CASSYAGAPYEQYF. Here the CDR3 DNA reads TGTGCCAGCAGTTATGCGGGAGCCCCCTACGAGCAGTACTTC.

The V call is TRBV6-1, the J call TRBJ2-7, with 11 bases that match TRBD1. V lost 8 bases, J lost 3 bases, and 6 bases stayed unmatched. The germline gives CDR1 MNHNS, CDR2 SASEGT. The CDR3 contains 14 residues. In DNA, the CDR3 is TGTGCCAGCCGGGCCGGGACAGGGGGCTACGAGCAGTACTTC. It encodes CASRAGTGGYEQYF.

This chain links TRBV30 with TRBJ2-3, with D uncertain. Germline values: CDR1 GTSNPN, CDR2 SVGIG (reference sequence). Trimming stripped 2 bases from V and 0 bases from J, with 6 bases between. This CDR3 comprises 13 residues. Written as DNA, the CDR3 is TGTGCCTGGAGTAGAGTTAGCACAGATACGCAGTATTTT. This codes for CAWSRVSTDTQYF.

The rearrangement links TRBV4-1 to TRBJ1-4; no clear D. The CDR3 is 13 residues long. V lost 6 bases, J lost 8 bases, and 13 bases lay in between. From germline, CDR1 is MGHRA and CDR2 YSYEKL. DNA for the CDR3: TGCGCCAGCAGGCGGTTACCCACCGAAAAACTGTTTTTT. Residues: CASRRLPTEKLFF.